What follows is one T cell receptor (beta chain) and its context. Expressed TCRB transcripts were sequenced because the isolated RNA had all been reverse transcribed beforehand. TCRdb's copy holds only in-frame clones and misses some; the assay was immunoSEQ multiplex PCR. The table has some 63,000 clones, roughly 60% seen once. The sample belongs to a study of beta chain features in type 1 diabetes. The specimen was Tregs from blood. This clonotype originated in a woman between 18 and 29 years old in good health.

The CDR3 DNA reads TGTGCCAGCAGGGTGGTAGCGGGGGAGACCCAGTACTTC. Translating it yields CASRVVAGETQYF. This chain links TRBV6-1 with TRBJ2-5; 8 bases agree with TRBD2. The ends lost 6 bases at V and 5 bases at J; junction bases unmatched: 5. The germline V gene has CDR1 MNHNS and CDR2 SASEGT. The CDR3 covers 13 residues.